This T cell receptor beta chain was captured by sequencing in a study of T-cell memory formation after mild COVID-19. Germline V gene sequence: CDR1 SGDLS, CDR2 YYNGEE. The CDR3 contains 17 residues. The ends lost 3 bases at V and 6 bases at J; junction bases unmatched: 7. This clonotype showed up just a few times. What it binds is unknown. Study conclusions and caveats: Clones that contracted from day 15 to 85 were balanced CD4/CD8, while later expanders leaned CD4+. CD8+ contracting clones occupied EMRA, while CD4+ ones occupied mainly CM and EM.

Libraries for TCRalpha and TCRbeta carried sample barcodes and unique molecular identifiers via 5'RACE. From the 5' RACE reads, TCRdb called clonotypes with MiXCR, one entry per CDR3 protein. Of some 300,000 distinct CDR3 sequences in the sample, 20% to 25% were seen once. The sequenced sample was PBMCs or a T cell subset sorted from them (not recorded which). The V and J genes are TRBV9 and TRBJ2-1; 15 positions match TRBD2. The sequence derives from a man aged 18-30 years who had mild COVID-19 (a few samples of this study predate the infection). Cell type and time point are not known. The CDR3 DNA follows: TGTGCCAGCAGCGCACGGACTAGCGGGGGGGCCATCAATGAGCAGTTCTTC. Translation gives CASSARTSGGAINEQFF. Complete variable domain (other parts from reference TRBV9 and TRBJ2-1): DSGVTQTPKHLITATGQRVTLRCSPRSGDLSVYWYQQSLDQGLQFLIQYYNGEERAKGNILERFSAQQFPDLHSELNLSSLELGDSALYFCASSARTSGGAINEQFFGPGTRLTVL.